The 2 T cell receptor beta chains below all came from one sample that was sequenced in a study of blood T cell repertoires in COVID-19. TCRdb keeps only in-frame clones here, not all; method: immunoSEQ multiplex PCR. The repertoire has roughly 200,000 clones, around 85% of them found once; the top ten carry 3% to 3.5%. The sample taken for sequencing was PBMCs or T cells enriched from blood (not recorded which). All receptors come from a woman aged 45-60 years in a cohort exposed to, infected with or recovered from COVID-19 (not recorded which).

The chain has TRBV9 and TRBJ2-3; TRBD2 agrees at 12 bases. In germline, CDR1 is SGDLS, CDR2 YYNGEE. The CDR3 is made up of 16 amino acids. V shed 3 bases, J shed 0 bases, and the junction held 2 bases outside the gene matches. The chain's CDR3 is CASSASGGGSTDTQYF. CDR3 DNA: TGTGCCAGCAGCGCTAGCGGGGGGGGTAGCACAGATACGCAGTATTTT.

V and J are TRBV19 and TRBJ2-3, with 8 bases matching TRBD2. Germline CDR1 LNHDA, CDR2 SQIVND (reference sequence). Germline trimming cut 4 bases from V and 1 base from J; bases unmatched to any gene: 4. This CDR3 spans 15 amino acids. The CDR3 DNA follows: TGTGCCAGTAGTAACGGACTAGCCGGCACAGATACGCAGTATTTT. It specifies CASSNGLAGTDTQYF. Together with reference TRBV19 and TRBJ2-3, the CDR3 gives the full variable domain: DGGITQSPKYLFRKEGQNVTLSCEQNLNHDAMYWYRQDPGQGLRLIYYSQIVNDFQKGDIAEGYSVSREKKESFPLTVTSAQKNPTAFYLCASSNGLAGTDTQYFGPGTRLTVL.